One sample yielded the 31 T cell receptor beta chains listed below, sequenced in a study of OX40 agonist ivuxolimab in advanced cancers. Libraries were prepared by immunoSEQ multiplex PCR; TCRdb keeps only in-frame clonotypes and omits some of them. The sample lists tens of thousands of clones, about 90% occurring once. The sequenced sample was CD4+ or CD8+ T cells sorted from blood, obtained in a trial of the OX40 agonist ivuxolimab. These receptors came from an adult with an advanced solid tumor such as melanoma, head and neck, liver or kidney cancer.

The chain recombines TRBV5-1 with TRBJ2-1, with 7 bases fitting TRBD1. The trim removed 0 bases at V and 3 bases at J, leaving 6 bases unmatched. Germline V gene lookup returns CDR1 SGHRS and CDR2 YFSETQ. The CDR3 totals 16 residues. CDR3: CASSLGRDRVYNEQFF. In DNA, the CDR3 is TGCGCCAGCAGCTTGGGACGGGACAGAGTCTACAATGAGCAGTTCTTC. The whole variable domain, remainder taken from reference TRBV5-1 and TRBJ2-1, is KAGVTQTPRYLIKTRGQQVTLSCSPISGHRSVSWYQQTPGQGLQFLFEYFSETQRNKGNFPGRFSGRQFSNSRSEMNVSTLELGDSALYLCASSLGRDRVYNEQFFGPGTRLTVL.

The rearrangement joins TRBV7-6 to TRBJ1-1; perhaps TRBD1 as D (5 bases). CDR1 is SGHVS and CDR2 is FNYEAQ in the germline V gene. V lost 0 bases and J lost 5, with 10 bases in between. The CDR3 has 14 residues. CDR3 nucleotides: TGTGCCAGCAGCTTAGCAGTGGGGGTGACTGAAGCTTTCTTT. Protein product: CASSLAVGVTEAFF. Drawing the rest from reference TRBV7-6 and TRBJ1-1, the complete variable domain is GAGVSQSPRYKVTKRGQDVALRCDPISGHVSLYWYRQALGQGPEFLTYFNYEAQQDKSGLPNDRFSAERPEGSISTLTIQRTEQRDSAMYRCASSLAVGVTEAFFGQGTRLTVV.

This clone has just a few counts. CDR3 loop: CASALDRGNTGELFF. In DNA form, the CDR3 reads TGTGCCAGCGCTCTCGACAGGGGGAACACCGGGGAGCTGTTTTTT. The gene calls are TRBV5-4 and TRBJ2-2; the match to TRBD1 covers 8 bases. Germline loops: CDR1 SGHNT, CDR2 YYREEE (reference sequence). Trimming at V came to 7 bases and at J to 1 base, leaving 6 bases not matched to a gene. This CDR3 has 15 amino acids. The full variable domain, in which reference TRBV5-4 and TRBJ2-2 provide the parts outside the CDR3, is ETGVTQSPTHLIKTRGQQVTLRCSSQSGHNTVSWYQQALGQGPQFIFQYYREEENGRGNFPPRFSGLQFPNYSSELNVNALELDDSALYLCASALDRGNTGELFFGEGSRLTVL.

The V call is TRBV5-4, the J call TRBJ1-1, with 7 bases fitting TRBD1. This CDR3 is 14 amino acids long. V lost 4 bases, J lost 1 base, and 4 bases stayed unmatched. The germline V gene encodes CDR1 SGHNT and CDR2 YYREEE (reference sequence). CDR3 in amino acids: CASSPGTANTEAFF. In nucleotides, the CDR3 is TGTGCCAGCAGCCCGGGGACAGCGAACACTGAAGCTTTCTTT.

The chain recombines TRBV15 with TRBJ2-7, with D perhaps matching TRBD1 or TRBD2 (6 bases each). The CDR3 totals 12 residues. The germline V gene has CDR1 LNHNV and CDR2 YYDKDF (reference sequence). The CDR3 loop reads CADVGGDYEQYV. CDR3 nucleotides: TGTGCAGACGTGGGGGGCGACTACGAGCAGTACGTC.

The chain recombines TRBV2 with TRBJ1-1; 8 nucleotides line up with TRBD1. V trimming: 7 bases; J trimming: 3 bases; junction bases outside the gene matches: 4. The CDR3 is 13 amino acids. Germline V gene lookup returns CDR1 SNHLY and CDR2 FYNNEI. The CDR3 is CASNPDRDTEAFF. In nucleotides, the CDR3 is TGTGCCAGCAATCCGGACAGGGACACTGAAGCTTTCTTT.

The V and J genes are TRBV28 and TRBJ1-5; D gene unclear. Between the trimmed V and J ends, which lost 5 bases and 0 bases, there was a span of 14 bases. Germline CDR1 and CDR2: MDHEN and SYDVKM. The CDR3 runs to 16 residues. The CDR3 coding sequence is TGTGCCAGCAGTCCCCGCGGCAGAAATAGCAATCAGCCCCAGCATTTT. Translated: CASSPRGRNSNQPQHF.

In this sample, this clone turned up once. The chain employs TRBV5-4 and TRBJ2-1; D may be TRBD2 (6 bases). With 3 bases removed from V and 1 base from J, the gap between germline ends came to 11 bases. Germline CDR1 reads SGHNT; CDR2 reads YYREEE (reference sequence). This CDR3 comprises 15 residues. Here the CDR3 DNA reads TGTGCCAGCAGCTCTCTGGGGGGATCCTACAATGAGCAGTTCTTC. Its translation is CASSSLGGSYNEQFF.

The chain combines TRBV10-3 with TRBJ1-1; D not resolved. The CDR3 has 15 residues. Trimming removed 0 bases at V and 0 bases at J, with 8 bases between. CDR1 ENHRY and CDR2 SYGVKD come from the germline V gene. The CDR3 reads CAISESMVLNTEAFF. Written as DNA, the CDR3 is TGTGCCATCAGTGAGTCGATGGTCCTGAACACTGAAGCTTTCTTT.

This chain connects TRBV2 to TRBJ1-4; D is ambiguous. Germline values: CDR1 SNHLY, CDR2 FYNNEI. This CDR3 comprises 15 residues. Trimming removed 4 bases from V and 0 bases from J, with 9 bases in between. Here the CDR3 DNA reads TGTGCCAGCAGTGGCATACTGTCAACTAATGAAAAACTGTTTTTT. Its protein product is CASSGILSTNEKLFF.

The chain is built from TRBV28 and TRBJ2-1; D perhaps matches TRBD2 (5 bases). V lost 2 bases, J lost 4 bases, and 9 bases lay in between. This CDR3 contains 14 residues. The germline V gene encodes CDR1 MDHEN and CDR2 SYDVKM. The CDR3 here is CASSLTGSYNEQFF. DNA of the CDR3: TGTGCCAGCAGTTTAACGGGGTCATACAATGAGCAGTTCTTC.

The chain has TRBV7-9 and TRBJ2-6, with TRBD1 as a possible D gene (6 bases). Deletions cut 1 base from V and 3 bases from J, with 7 bases between. From germline, CDR1 is SEHNR and CDR2 FQNEAQ (reference sequence). The CDR3 spans 15 residues. As DNA, the CDR3 is TGTGCCAGCAGCTTAGGGGGGCGTGGGGCCAACGTCCTGACTTTC. Protein product: CASSLGGRGANVLTF.

The genes are TRBV5-1 and TRBJ2-1; 7 positions match TRBD2. Germline CDR1 and CDR2: SGHRS and YFSETQ. Trimming took 0 bases from V and 4 from J; bases not matched to a gene: 1. This CDR3 comprises 14 residues. The CDR3 sequence: CASSLVGGYNEQFF. The CDR3 bases are TGCGCCAGCAGCTTGGTCGGGGGGTACAATGAGCAGTTCTTC.

V gene TRBV2 combines with J gene TRBJ1-3; 9 nucleotides line up with TRBD1. The junction had 2 bases not matched to a gene; V was cut back by 4 bases and J by 4 bases. The CDR3 sequence is 14 residues long. The germline V gene encodes CDR1 SNHLY and CDR2 FYNNEI. CDR3 sequence reads: CASSGQGVGNTIYF. CDR3 nucleotides: TGTGCCAGCAGTGGACAGGGGGTGGGAAACACCATATATTTT.

The rearrangement joins TRBV5-1 to TRBJ2-5, with D maybe TRBD2 (6 bases). This CDR3 spans 14 amino acids. V lost 0 bases, J lost 2 bases, and 8 bases lay in between. Germline assignment: CDR1 SGHRS and CDR2 YFSETQ. In DNA form, the CDR3 reads TGCGCCAGCAGCTTGGACGGGACTCAAGAGACCCAGTACTTC. Encoded protein: CASSLDGTQETQYF.

The CDR3 spells CASSEGQGGEKLFF. The CDR3 DNA follows: TGTGCCAGCAGTGAAGGACAGGGTGGTGAAAAACTGTTTTTT. The gene calls are TRBV6-1 and TRBJ1-4, with 7 bases identical to TRBD1. The CDR3 has 14 residues. The germline CDR1 and CDR2 sequences are MNHNS and SASEGT. J was trimmed by 7 bases and V by 1 base; bases with no gene match: 3.

The chain combines TRBV7-9 with TRBJ1-1; D gene ambiguous. With 7 bases removed from V and 0 bases from J, the gap between germline ends came to 18 bases. The V gene's germline CDR1 is SEHNR and CDR2 FQNEAQ (reference sequence). The CDR3 is 16 amino acids. Here the CDR3 reads CASTRFAGRLNTEAFF. The DNA of the CDR3 is TGTGCCAGCACCCGATTCGCCGGACGGTTGAACACTGAAGCTTTCTTT.

This clone was seen just once. V and J are TRBV19 and TRBJ2-3; D perhaps matches TRBD2 (6 bases). The V end was cut by 6 bases, the J end by 3 bases, with 13 bases between. The CDR3 has 14 amino acids. Germline assignment: CDR1 LNHDA and CDR2 SQIVND (reference sequence). CDR3 DNA: TGTGCCAGTAGGCCCCCGGGGGAGACAGATACGCAGTATTTT. Translated: CASRPPGETDTQYF. Drawing the rest from reference TRBV19 and TRBJ2-3, the complete variable domain is DGGITQSPKYLFRKEGQNVTLSCEQNLNHDAMYWYRQDPGQGLRLIYYSQIVNDFQKGDIAEGYSVSREKKESFPLTVTSAQKNPTAFYLCASRPPGETDTQYFGPGTRLTVL.

The V and J genes are TRBV9 and TRBJ1-2; D unresolved. CDR3 length: 15 amino acids. V lost 4 bases and J 0 bases, leaving 13 bases between the germline ends. CDR1 is SGDLS and CDR2 is YYNGEE in the germline V gene. The DNA of the CDR3 is TGTGCCAGCAGCCCCGAAGGGTGGGCTAACTATGGCTACACCTTC. Residues: CASSPEGWANYGYTF.

The rearrangement joins TRBV2 to TRBJ1-2; D may be TRBD1 (5 bases). Trimming took off 7 bases at V and 0 bases at J, with 12 bases between the two ends. There are 14 residues in the CDR3. Germline CDR1 and CDR2: SNHLY and FYNNEI. The CDR3: CASMDIRANYGYTF. The CDR3 coding sequence is TGTGCCAGCATGGACATAAGAGCTAACTATGGCTACACCTTC.

V is TRBV10-3 and J is TRBJ1-1; maybe TRBD1 (6 bases). This CDR3 has 12 amino acids. Deletions cut 6 bases from V and 13 bases from J, with 18 bases between. Per germline, CDR1 ENHRY and CDR2 SYGVKD. The CDR3 spells CAISNTGTLLFF. DNA for the CDR3: TGTGCCATCAGCAATACCGGGACACTTCTTTTCTTT.

This chain links TRBV27 with TRBJ2-3, with 13 bases lining up with TRBD2. This CDR3 has 16 amino acids. Germline values: CDR1 MNHEY, CDR2 SMNVEV (reference sequence). V lost 5 bases, J lost 5 bases, and 7 bases stayed unmatched. The CDR3 DNA reads as TGTGCCAGCAGTCCGGGACTAGCGGGGATGGGAGATACGCAGTATTTT. It encodes CASSPGLAGMGDTQYF.

The gene calls are TRBV19 and TRBJ2-1; D might be TRBD2 (6 bases). The germline V gene has CDR1 LNHDA and CDR2 SQIVND (reference sequence). Trimming stripped 6 bases from V and 7 bases from J, with 19 bases between. The CDR3 contains 15 residues. CDR3 nucleotides: TGTGCCAGTAGGGTCCATTGGACTAACACGAATGAGCAGTTCTTC. Translation gives CASRVHWTNTNEQFF. The entire variable domain, with the rest obtained from reference TRBV19 and TRBJ2-1, is as follows: DGGITQSPKYLFRKEGQNVTLSCEQNLNHDAMYWYRQDPGQGLRLIYYSQIVNDFQKGDIAEGYSVSREKKESFPLTVTSAQKNPTAFYLCASRVHWTNTNEQFFGPGTRLTVL.

V gene TRBV4-2 combines with J gene TRBJ2-5; TRBD2 aligns across 9 bases. With V trimmed by 3 bases and J by 1 base, 6 bases remained unmatched. Germline V gene data show CDR1 as LGHNA and CDR2 as YNFKEQ. This CDR3 comprises 16 residues. The CDR3 DNA sequence: TGTGCCAGCAGCCAGGGGCGGGGGGGAGTCCAAGAGACCCAGTACTTC. As protein: CASSQGRGGVQETQYF.

The chain joins TRBV5-1 to TRBJ2-1, with 8 bases fitting TRBD2. This CDR3 comprises 15 residues. Germline V gene lookup returns CDR1 SGHRS and CDR2 YFSETQ. The trim removed 0 bases at V and 6 bases at J, leaving 5 bases unmatched. CDR3 region: CASSLVVAGSNEQFF. For the CDR3, the DNA is TGCGCCAGCAGCTTGGTAGTAGCGGGGTCCAATGAGCAGTTCTTC.

J is TRBJ1-4 and V is TRBV7-8; 8 bases agree with TRBD1. Germline lookup yields CDR1 SGHVS and CDR2 FQNEAQ. V shed 3 bases and J 8 bases; nucleotides not matched to a gene: 11. This CDR3 is 16 amino acids long. CDR3 nucleotide sequence: TGTGCCAGCAGCTTCATGGGCGGGACAGGCTGGGAAAAACTGTTTTTT. It codes for CASSFMGGTGWEKLFF.

The chain has TRBV5-5 and TRBJ1-2, with 9 bases lining up with TRBD1. CDR1 SGHKS and CDR2 YYEKEE come from the germline V gene (reference sequence). V lost 4 bases and J lost 6; bases outside the gene matches: 7. The CDR3 extends over 14 amino acids. The CDR3 reads CASSREQGAHGYTF. CDR3 nucleotide sequence: TGTGCCAGCAGCCGGGAACAGGGGGCTCATGGCTACACCTTC. The whole variable domain, filled in from reference TRBV5-5 and TRBJ1-2, reads DAGVTQSPTHLIKTRGQQVTLRCSPISGHKSVSWYQQVLGQGPQFIFQYYEKEERGRGNFPDRFSARQFPNYSSELNVNALLLGDSALYLCASSREQGAHGYTFGSGTRLTVV.

The chain employs TRBV5-1 and TRBJ1-1; no reliable D call. The CDR3 sequence is 15 residues long. CDR1 is SGHRS and CDR2 is YFSETQ in the germline V gene. V lost 3 bases to trimming and J lost 1 base, with 13 bases between them. The CDR3 spells CASSWTSGGNTEAFF. The CDR3, as DNA: TGCGCCAGCAGCTGGACGTCCGGAGGGAACACTGAAGCTTTCTTT.

The rearrangement uses TRBV20-1 and TRBJ1-1; TRBD1 is a possible D gene (5 bases). Trimming removed 5 bases at V and 12 bases at J, with 16 bases between. The CDR3 has 11 amino acids. From germline, CDR1 is DFQATT and CDR2 SNEGSKA (reference sequence). CDR3 DNA sequence: TGCAGTGCTGAGACCGGGACTATGCCTTTCTTT. This codes for CSAETGTMPFF.

The genes are TRBV11-2 and TRBJ1-1, with unresolved D. With 3 bases removed from V and 5 bases from J, the gap between germline ends came to 10 bases. Looked up from germline, CDR1 is SGHAT and CDR2 is FQNNGV. The CDR3 contains 13 residues. CDR3 nucleotide sequence: TGTGCCAGCAGCTTCGCCGAAGGGACTGAAGCTTTCTTT. This encodes CASSFAEGTEAFF.

J is TRBJ1-2 and V is TRBV6-5, with TRBD1 matching 9 bases. The CDR3 loop spans 14 amino acids. Germline V gene sequence: CDR1 MNHEY, CDR2 SVGAGI. J gave up 4 bases and V 6 bases, and 6 bases lay outside the gene matches. The CDR3 DNA reads TGTGCCAGCAGGTCCGGGACAGGGACCTATGGCTACACCTTC. As protein: CASRSGTGTYGYTF.